This TCR beta chain was profiled in a study of blood T cell repertoires in COVID-19. Sequencing used immunoSEQ multiplex PCR; TCRdb keeps in-frame clones, though not all of them. This table holds 350,000 to 400,000 clones, approximately 88% found once. CDR1 and CDR2 (germline): SGHRS, YFSETQ. This CDR3 has 16 residues. The junction had 12 bases not matched to a gene; V was cut back by 1 base and J by 10 bases. This chain joins TRBV5-1 and TRBJ2-1; 9 positions match TRBD1. The source of this sequence is a woman between 25 and 40 years old with acute COVID-19. Sequencing was done on a sample of PBMCs or T cells enriched from blood (not recorded which). CDR3 in amino acids: CASSLPGQGVAVEQFF. The CDR3, as DNA: TGCGCCAGCAGCTTGCCGGGACAGGGTGTGGCTGTGGAGCAGTTCTTC. The variable domain in full, with the rest retrieved from reference TRBV5-1 and TRBJ2-1, is KAGVTQTPRYLIKTRGQQVTLSCSPISGHRSVSWYQQTPGQGLQFLFEYFSETQRNKGNFPGRFSGRQFSNSRSEMNVSTLELGDSALYLCASSLPGQGVAVEQFFGPGTRLTVL.